These 14 T cell receptor beta chains share one sample of origin, sequenced in a study of blood T cell repertoires in COVID-19. Profiled with immunoSEQ multiplex PCR; TCRdb holds only in-frame clones, not every one. The sample shows around 140,000 clones, 70% to 90% of them seen only once. The sample consisted of peripheral blood. These receptors were obtained from a man aged 70-80 years with acute or convalescent COVID-19.

The rearrangement joins TRBV2 to TRBJ2-5; D might be TRBD2 (5 bases). V lost 5 bases to trimming and J lost 5 bases, with 18 bases between them. The CDR3 runs to 15 residues. Germline CDR1 and CDR2: SNHLY and FYNNEI. CDR3 sequence reads: CASSFRTGLGETQYF. CDR3 coding DNA: TGTGCCAGCAGTTTCCGGACTGGATTGGGGGAGACCCAGTACTTC.

This clone was counted between two and nine times. The CDR3 nucleotides are TGTGCCAGCAGCCCCGGCCAGGGAGGGAATGAAAAACTGTTTTTT. Its translation is CASSPGQGGNEKLFF. This chain connects TRBV6-5 to TRBJ1-4; the D gene is possibly TRBD1 (5 bases). CDR1 is MNHEY, CDR2 SVGAGI, per germline. V was trimmed by 6 bases and J by 5 bases, leaving 16 bases between them. The CDR3 is made up of 15 amino acids.

This sequence joins TRBV7-9 and TRBJ2-2; no clear D. CDR3 length equals 16 residues. CDR1 SEHNR and CDR2 FQNEAQ come from the germline V gene (reference sequence). V was pared by 1 base and J by 0 bases, with 9 bases between. CDR3 amino acids: CASSLGLGSNTGELFF. The CDR3 coding sequence is TGTGCCAGCAGCTTAGGTCTGGGCTCGAACACCGGGGAGCTGTTTTTT.

The J gene is TRBJ2-5, the V gene TRBV19, with TRBD2 as a possible D gene (6 bases). The CDR3 is 14 amino acids. Germline V gives CDR1 LNHDA, CDR2 SQIVND (reference sequence). V lost 10 bases, J lost 4 bases, and 19 bases lay in between. The CDR3 is CATSGIGAGETQYF. The CDR3 DNA follows: TGTGCCACCTCAGGGATAGGAGCGGGAGAGACCCAGTACTTC.

This clone showed up just once. This chain joins TRBV29-1 and TRBJ2-5; D not certain. CDR3 length: 12 residues. The V gene's germline CDR1 is SQVTM and CDR2 ANQGSEA. V lost 4 bases to trimming and J lost 1 base, with 7 bases between them. The CDR3 reads CSVVSPQETQYF. CDR3 nucleotide sequence: TGCAGCGTTGTCTCCCCCCAAGAGACCCAGTACTTC.

V gene TRBV6-5 combines with J gene TRBJ1-5; maybe TRBD1 (5 bases). Per the germline V gene, CDR1 is MNHEY and CDR2 is SVGAGI. Trimming left V 7 bases short and J 4 bases short, with 14 bases between. The CDR3 extends over 14 amino acids. The CDR3 DNA sequence: TGTGCCAGCACTCCAGACAGTGGGAATCAGCCCCAGCATTTT. Amino acids: CASTPDSGNQPQHF.

Only a few counts were recorded for this clone. J is TRBJ1-3 and V is TRBV28; D ambiguous. Per germline, CDR1 MDHEN and CDR2 SYDVKM. Between the trimmed V and J ends, which lost 6 bases and 0 bases, there was a span of 9 bases. The CDR3 has 14 residues. The CDR3 sequence is CASRAGSSGNTIYF. DNA for the CDR3: TGTGCCAGCAGGGCAGGAAGCTCTGGAAACACCATATATTTT.

This chain uses TRBV11-2 with TRBJ1-6; D ambiguous. CDR1 and CDR2 from the germline V gene are SGHAT and FQNNGV. The CDR3 has 14 residues. Trimming left V 2 bases short and J 7 bases short, with 9 bases between. This chain's CDR3 is CASSLQAGNSPLHF. Here the CDR3 DNA reads TGTGCCAGCAGCTTACAGGCAGGAAATTCACCCCTCCACTTT.

The chain has TRBV6-5 and TRBJ2-3; weak D call: TRBD1 (8 bases). Trimming pared 4 bases from V and 0 bases from J, leaving 11 bases between. CDR3 length: 15 amino acids. Germline V gives CDR1 MNHEY, CDR2 SVGAGI. The CDR3 sequence: CASSSQGGSTDTQYF. The CDR3 DNA reads as TGTGCCAGCAGTTCACAGGGGGGGAGCACAGATACGCAGTATTTT.

The rearrangement links TRBV30 to TRBJ1-3, with D unresolved. Germline V gene lookup returns CDR1 GTSNPN and CDR2 SVGIG (reference sequence). The CDR3 is made up of 13 amino acids. The ends were cut back, 0 bases at V and 2 bases at J, with 5 bases in the middle. The CDR3 nucleotides are TGTGCCTGGAGTGTAGCTGCTGGAAACACCATATATTTT. Its protein product is CAWSVAAGNTIYF.

The chain recombines TRBV5-1 with TRBJ1-1, with D unresolved. Germline CDR1 is SGHRS and CDR2 is YFSETQ. This CDR3 spans 15 amino acids. V was pared by 3 bases and J by 1 base, with 13 bases between. DNA for the CDR3: TGCGCCAGCAGCTACTCACCAGGAACGAACACTGAAGCTTTCTTT. This codes for CASSYSPGTNTEAFF.

The V gene is TRBV5-1, the J gene TRBJ2-7; possible D gene TRBD2, 6 bases. V was cut by 0 bases and J by 6 bases, with 16 bases left in between. CDR1 is SGHRS and CDR2 is YFSETQ in the germline V gene. The CDR3 is 15 amino acids. The CDR3, as DNA: TGCGCCAGCAGCTTGGTGGTACTAGCAGACCGCGAGCAGTACTTC. Translation: CASSLVVLADREQYF.

This clone was counted only a few times. The chain employs TRBV2 and TRBJ2-7; no clear D. CDR1 is SNHLY and CDR2 is FYNNEI in the germline V gene. V was clipped by 8 bases and J by 0 bases, with 14 bases between them. This CDR3 region has 14 residues. This chain's CDR3 is CASGPFLDSYEQYF. The CDR3 DNA reads TGTGCCAGCGGGCCGTTTCTTGACTCCTACGAGCAGTACTTC.

The rearrangement joins TRBV19 to TRBJ1-6; D uncertain. Germline loops: CDR1 LNHDA, CDR2 SQIVND (reference sequence). Trimming removed 3 bases at V and 5 bases at J, with 5 bases between. CDR3 size: 13 residues. As DNA, the CDR3 is TGTGCCAGTAGTATTCTCGATAATTCACCCCTCCACTTT. Translation: CASSILDNSPLHF.